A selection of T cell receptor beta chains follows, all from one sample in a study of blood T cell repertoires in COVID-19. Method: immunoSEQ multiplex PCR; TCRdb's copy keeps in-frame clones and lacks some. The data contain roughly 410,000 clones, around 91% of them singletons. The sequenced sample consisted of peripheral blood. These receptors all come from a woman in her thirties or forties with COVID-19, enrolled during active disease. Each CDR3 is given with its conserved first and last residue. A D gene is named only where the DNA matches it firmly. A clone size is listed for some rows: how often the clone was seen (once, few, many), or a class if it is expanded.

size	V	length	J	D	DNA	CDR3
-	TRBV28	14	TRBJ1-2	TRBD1	TGTGCCAGCAGTTCTACAGGGGGATCCTATGGCTACACCTTC	CASSSTGGSYGYTF
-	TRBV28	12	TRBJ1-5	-	TGTGCCAGCAGTTTAATACGGGAGCCCCAGCATTTT	CASSLIREPQHF
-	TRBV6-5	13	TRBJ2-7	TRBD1	TGTGCCAGCACCCGGACAGGGCAGGGCGAGCAGTACTTC	CASTRTGQGEQYF
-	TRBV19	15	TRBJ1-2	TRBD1	TGTGCCAGTAGGAATCTACAGGGGCCTAACTATGGCTACACCTTC	CASRNLQGPNYGYTF
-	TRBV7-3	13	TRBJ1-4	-	TGTGCCAGCAGCCTCGGAGCTAATGAAAAACTGTTTTTT	CASSLGANEKLFF
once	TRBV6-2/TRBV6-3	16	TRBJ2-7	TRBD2	TGTGCCAGCAGTGATCCTCCCGGGACTAGCGGAGCTGGGGGCTTCTTC	CASSDPPGTSGAGGFF
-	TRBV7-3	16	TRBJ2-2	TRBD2	TGTGCCAGCAGCTCTCGGACTAGCGGGGACACCGGGGAGCTGTTTTTT	CASSSRTSGDTGELFF
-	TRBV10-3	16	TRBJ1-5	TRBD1	TGTGCCATCAGTGAGTCGGGACAGGGAGGAGATCAGCCCCAGCATTTT	CAISESGQGGDQPQHF
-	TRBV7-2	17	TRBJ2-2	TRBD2	TGTGCCAGCAGCTTCGCGGGGGGCCCGAGAGACACCGGGGAGCTGTTTTTT	CASSFAGGPRDTGELFF
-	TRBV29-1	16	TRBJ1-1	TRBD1	TGCAGCGTTGAACATGGACAGGGGAGCCTGAACACTGAAGCTTTCTTT	CSVEHGQGSLNTEAFF
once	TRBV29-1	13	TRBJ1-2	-	TGCAGCGTTCCTAAAGGGGGAAACCATGGCTACACCTTC	CSVPKGGNHGYTF
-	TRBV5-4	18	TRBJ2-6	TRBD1	TGTGCCAGCGGCCCCCGACAGGGCAATACCTCTGGGGCCAACGTCCTGACTTTC	CASGPRQGNTSGANVLTF
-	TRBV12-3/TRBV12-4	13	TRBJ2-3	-	TGTGCCAGCAGTCCTCCGAGGACTCAACCGCAGTATTTT	CASSPPRTQPQYF
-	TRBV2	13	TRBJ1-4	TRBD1	TGTGCCAGCAAGGGACAGGGGAATGAAAAACTGTTTTTT	CASKGQGNEKLFF
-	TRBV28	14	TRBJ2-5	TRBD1	TGTGCCAGCAGAAGTGGACAGGCGGGAGAGACCCAGTACTTC	CASRSGQAGETQYF
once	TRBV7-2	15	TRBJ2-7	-	TGTGCCAGCAGCTTAGTTCGGGGTTCGGCCTACGAGCAGTACTTC	CASSLVRGSAYEQYF
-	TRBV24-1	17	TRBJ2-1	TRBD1	TGTGCCACCAGTGACTCGGGACAGGGTAATTGGTACAATGAGCAGTTCTTC	CATSDSGQGNWYNEQFF
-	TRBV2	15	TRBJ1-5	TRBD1	TGTGCCAGCAGCGGGACAGGTCAAAGCAATCAGCCCCAGCATTTT	CASSGTGQSNQPQHF
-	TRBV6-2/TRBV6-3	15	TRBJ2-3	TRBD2	TGTGCCAGCAGCCGCGGGGGGTTGTCCACAGATACGCAGTATTTT	CASSRGGLSTDTQYF
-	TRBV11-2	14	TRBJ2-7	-	TGTGCCAGCAGCTTCCCGGGACACCTTGTCGAGCAGTACTTC	CASSFPGHLVEQYF
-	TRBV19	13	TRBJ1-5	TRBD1	TGTGCCACTAACAGGGGACGCAATCAGCCCCAGCATTTT	CATNRGRNQPQHF
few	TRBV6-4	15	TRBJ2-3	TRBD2	TGTGCCAGCAGTCGACTAGCGGGAGAGACAGATACGCAGTATTTT	CASSRLAGETDTQYF
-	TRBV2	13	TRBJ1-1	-	TGTGCCAGCAGTGAAGTCGGGGGGGTTGAAGCTTTCTTT	CASSEVGGVEAFF
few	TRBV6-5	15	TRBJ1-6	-	TGTGCCAGCAGGGCTGACCGGGGAAATAATTCACCCCTCCACTTT	CASRADRGNNSPLHF
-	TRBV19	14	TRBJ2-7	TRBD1	TGTGCCAGTAGTACTAATACAGGGGTTTACGAGCAGTACTTC	CASSTNTGVYEQYF
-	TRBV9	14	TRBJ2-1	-	TGTGCCAGCAGCGTAGATAGGGGCAGGAATGAGCAGTTCTTC	CASSVDRGRNEQFF
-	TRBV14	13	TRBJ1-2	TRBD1	TGTGCCAGCAGCCAGGGACAGTTATATGGCTACACCTTC	CASSQGQLYGYTF
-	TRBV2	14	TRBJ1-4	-	TGTGCCAGCATCTTCCAGGCAACTAATGAAAAACTGTTTTTT	CASIFQATNEKLFF
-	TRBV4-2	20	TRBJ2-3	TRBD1	TGTGCCAGCAGCCAAGAATTTAGGACAGGGGGTCTGTCGTTGGAAGATACGCAGTATTTT	CASSQEFRTGGLSLEDTQYF
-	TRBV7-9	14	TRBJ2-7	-	TGTGCCAGCAGCTTAGGCGGAGATCCCTACGAGCAGTACTTC	CASSLGGDPYEQYF
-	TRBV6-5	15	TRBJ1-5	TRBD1	TGTGCCAGCAGCCAAACAGGGGGAAGCAATCAGCCCCAGCATTTT	CASSQTGGSNQPQHF
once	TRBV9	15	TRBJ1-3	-	TGTGCCAGCAGCGGCTCCGGGTTTCCTGGAAACACCATATATTTT	CASSGSGFPGNTIYF
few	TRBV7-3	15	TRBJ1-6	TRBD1	TGTGCCAGCAGCTTAACTGGGACAGCCGGGTCACCCCTCCACTTT	CASSLTGTAGSPLHF
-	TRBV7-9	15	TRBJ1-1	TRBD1	TGTGCCAGCAGCTTAGTATCGGGACAGGGGGGTGAAGCTTTCTTT	CASSLVSGQGGEAFF
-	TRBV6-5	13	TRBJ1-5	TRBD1	TGTGCCAGCAGTTTTCAGGGGGTGCAGCCCCAGCATTTT	CASSFQGVQPQHF
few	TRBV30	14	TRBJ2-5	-	TGTGCCTGGAGTGTATTTTCCGGAGACGAGACCCAGTACTTC	CAWSVFSGDETQYF